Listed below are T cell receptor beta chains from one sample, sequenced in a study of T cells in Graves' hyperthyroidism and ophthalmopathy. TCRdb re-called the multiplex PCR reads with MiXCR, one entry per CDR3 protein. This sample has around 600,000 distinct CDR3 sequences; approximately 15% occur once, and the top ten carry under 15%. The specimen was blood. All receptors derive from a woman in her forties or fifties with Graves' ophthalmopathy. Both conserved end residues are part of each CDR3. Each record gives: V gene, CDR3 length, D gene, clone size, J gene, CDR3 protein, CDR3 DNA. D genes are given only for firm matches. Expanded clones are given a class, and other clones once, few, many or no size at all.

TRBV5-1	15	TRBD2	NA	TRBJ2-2	CASSPRTSPVGELFF	TGCGCCAGCAGCCCCCGGACTAGCCCGGTCGGGGAGCTGTTTTTT
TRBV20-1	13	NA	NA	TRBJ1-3	CSAGWEGGNTIYF	TGCAGTGCGGGTTGGGAGGGAGGAAACACCATATATTTT
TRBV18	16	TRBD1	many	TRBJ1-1	CASSIGTGGVNTEAFF	TGTGCCAGCTCAATTGGAACAGGGGGCGTGAACACTGAAGCTTTCTTT
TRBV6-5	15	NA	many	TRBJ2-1	CASSYSTVEYNEQFF	TGTGCCAGCAGTTACTCGACGGTGGAGTACAATGAGCAGTTCTTC
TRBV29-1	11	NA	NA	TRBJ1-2	CSVEGRTGYTF	TGCAGCGTTGAGGGGCGGACAGGCTACACCTTC
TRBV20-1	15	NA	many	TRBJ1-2	CSARVRSKRVDGYTF	TGCAGTGCTAGAGTAAGGTCTAAAAGAGTAGATGGCTACACCTTC
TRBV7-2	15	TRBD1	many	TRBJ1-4	CASSLAGQGTEKLFF	TGTGCCAGCAGCTTAGCGGGACAGGGAACTGAAAAACTGTTTTTT
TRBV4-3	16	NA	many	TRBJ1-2	CASSQDLLGLNYGYTF	TGCGCCAGCAGCCAAGATCTTTTAGGGCTTAACTATGGCTACACCTTC
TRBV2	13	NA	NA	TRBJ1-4	CASRREGGEKLFF	TGTGCCAGCAGGAGGGAGGGAGGAGAAAAACTGTTTTTT
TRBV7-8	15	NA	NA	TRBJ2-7	CANSRGPTTTYEQYF	TGTGCCAACAGTCGAGGACCGACGACGACCTACGAGCAGTACTTC
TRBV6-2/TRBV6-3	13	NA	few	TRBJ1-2	CASSPSGGKGYTF	TGTGCCAGCAGTCCCTCGGGAGGGAAGGGCTACACCTTC
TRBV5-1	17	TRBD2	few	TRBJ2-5	CASSSGTSGVPPRTQYF	TGCGCCAGCAGCTCCGGGACTAGCGGGGTACCACCCCGGACCCAGTACTTC
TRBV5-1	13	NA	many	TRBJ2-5	CASSLWQEETQYF	TGCGCCAGCAGCTTGTGGCAGGAAGAGACCCAGTACTTC
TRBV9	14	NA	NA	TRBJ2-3	CASGMGLPKDTQYF	TGTGCCAGCGGAATGGGCTTACCTAAAGATACGCAGTATTTT
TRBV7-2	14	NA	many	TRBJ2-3	CASSLAGSLDTQYF	TGTGCCAGCAGCTTAGCCGGGAGCTTAGATACGCAGTATTTT
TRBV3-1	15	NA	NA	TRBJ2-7	CASSQVMGSGYEQYF	TGTGCCAGCAGCCAAGTTATGGGGAGTGGCTACGAGCAGTACTTC
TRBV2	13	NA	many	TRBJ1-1	CASSPGPYTEAFF	TGTGCCAGCAGTCCCGGACCCTACACTGAAGCTTTCTTT